This T cell receptor (beta chain) was sequenced for a study of cytomegalovirus exposure and HLA in healthy donors. The wider study: The study's early data release held some 85 million unique TCRs from HLA-typed donors.

Losses at the gene ends were 5 bases for V and 4 bases for J; bases not matched to a gene: 6. This CDR3 has 14 residues. CDR1 and CDR2 (germline): SGHVS, FQNEAQ. Study results and limitations: Relative to the approximately 680-donor mean, N-insertions were reportedly fewer in an Asian-associated ancestry cluster in a later analysis.

Worth noting for this clone: What it binds is not known.

In the PCR, 60 Vbeta and 13 Jbeta primers were used. Study processing details: In a later analysis, of around 83 million unique beta chains, roughly 9.9 million appeared in at least two donors. Only in-frame clones appear in the TCRdb table, and some are missing; sequencing was by immunoSEQ multiplex PCR. That table gives V, J and clone size, and the DNA gave D and trimming. The sample lists about 150,000 clones; over 60% were seen once. This TCR was sampled from a middle-aged woman in good health and CMV-seronegative. The rearrangement uses TRBV7-8 and TRBJ2-7; 9 bases map to TRBD1. The source material was PBMCs. The CDR3 coding sequence is TGTGCCAGCAGCCTAGGGACAGGGTCTTACGAGCAGTACTTC. This codes for CASSLGTGSYEQYF.